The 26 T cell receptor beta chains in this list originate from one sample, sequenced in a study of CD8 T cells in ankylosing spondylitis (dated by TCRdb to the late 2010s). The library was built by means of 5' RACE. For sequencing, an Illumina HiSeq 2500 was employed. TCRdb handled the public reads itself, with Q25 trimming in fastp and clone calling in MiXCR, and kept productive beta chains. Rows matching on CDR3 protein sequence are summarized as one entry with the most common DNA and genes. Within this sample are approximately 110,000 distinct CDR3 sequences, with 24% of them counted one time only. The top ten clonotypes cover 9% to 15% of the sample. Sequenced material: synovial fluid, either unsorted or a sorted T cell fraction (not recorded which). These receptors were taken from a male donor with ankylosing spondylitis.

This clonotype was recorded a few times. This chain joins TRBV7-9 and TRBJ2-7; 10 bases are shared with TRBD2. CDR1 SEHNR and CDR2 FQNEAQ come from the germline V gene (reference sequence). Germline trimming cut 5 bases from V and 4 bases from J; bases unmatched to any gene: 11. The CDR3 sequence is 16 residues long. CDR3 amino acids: CASSAPRGLAIYEQYF. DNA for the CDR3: TGTGCCAGCAGCGCGCCGCGGGGACTAGCGATATACGAGCAGTACTTC.

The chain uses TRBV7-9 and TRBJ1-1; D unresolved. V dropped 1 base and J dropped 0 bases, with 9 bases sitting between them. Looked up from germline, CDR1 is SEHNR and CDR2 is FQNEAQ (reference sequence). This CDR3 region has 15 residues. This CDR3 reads CASSLGPTVNTEAFF. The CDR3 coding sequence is TGTGCCAGCAGCTTAGGCCCAACAGTGAACACTGAAGCTTTCTTT.

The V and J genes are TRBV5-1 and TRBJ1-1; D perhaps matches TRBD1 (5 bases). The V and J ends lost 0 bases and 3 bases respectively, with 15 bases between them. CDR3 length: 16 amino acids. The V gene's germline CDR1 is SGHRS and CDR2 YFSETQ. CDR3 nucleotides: TGCGCCAGCAGCTTGGGACAGCCTTTGGGGGACACTGAAGCTTTCTTT. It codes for CASSLGQPLGDTEAFF.

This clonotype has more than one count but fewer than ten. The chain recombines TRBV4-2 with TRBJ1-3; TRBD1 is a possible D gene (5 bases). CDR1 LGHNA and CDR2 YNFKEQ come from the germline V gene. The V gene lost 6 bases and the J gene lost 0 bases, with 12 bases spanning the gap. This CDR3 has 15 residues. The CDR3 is CASSRDWNSGNTIYF. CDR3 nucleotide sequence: TGTGCCAGCAGTCGGGACTGGAACTCTGGAAACACCATATATTTT.

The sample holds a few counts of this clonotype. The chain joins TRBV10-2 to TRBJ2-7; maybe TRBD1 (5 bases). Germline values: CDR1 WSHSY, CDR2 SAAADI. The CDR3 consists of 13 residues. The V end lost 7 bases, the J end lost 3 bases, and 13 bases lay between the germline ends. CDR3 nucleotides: TGCGCCAGCAAGTCAGGGCCTCGCTACGAGCAGTACGTC. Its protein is CASKSGPRYEQYV.

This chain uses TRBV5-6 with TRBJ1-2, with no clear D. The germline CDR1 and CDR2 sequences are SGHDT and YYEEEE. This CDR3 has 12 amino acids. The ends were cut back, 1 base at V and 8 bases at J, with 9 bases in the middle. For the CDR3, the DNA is TGTGCCAGCAGCTTGTACGGGGTGGGCTACACCTTC. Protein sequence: CASSLYGVGYTF.

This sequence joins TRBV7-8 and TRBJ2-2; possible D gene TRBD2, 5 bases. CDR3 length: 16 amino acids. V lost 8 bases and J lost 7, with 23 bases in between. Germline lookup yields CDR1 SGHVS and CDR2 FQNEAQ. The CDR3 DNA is TGTGCCAGCCAGCCTGGTGGACTCCCATTTGTCGGGGAGCTGTTTTTT. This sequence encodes CASQPGGLPFVGELFF.

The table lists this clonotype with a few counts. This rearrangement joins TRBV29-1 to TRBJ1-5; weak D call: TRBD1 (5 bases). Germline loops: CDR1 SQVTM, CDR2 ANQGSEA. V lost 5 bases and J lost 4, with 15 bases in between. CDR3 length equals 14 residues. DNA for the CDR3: TGCAGCGTTTCCACACGGGGGGGGAATCAGCCCCAGCATTTT. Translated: CSVSTRGGNQPQHF.

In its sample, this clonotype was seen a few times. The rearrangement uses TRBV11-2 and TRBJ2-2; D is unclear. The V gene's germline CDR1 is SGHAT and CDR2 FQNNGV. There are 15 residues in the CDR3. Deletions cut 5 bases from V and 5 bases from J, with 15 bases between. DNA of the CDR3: TGTGCCAGCAGCCGGTTTGGGTGGGGTACCGGGGAGCTGTTTTTT. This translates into CASSRFGWGTGELFF.

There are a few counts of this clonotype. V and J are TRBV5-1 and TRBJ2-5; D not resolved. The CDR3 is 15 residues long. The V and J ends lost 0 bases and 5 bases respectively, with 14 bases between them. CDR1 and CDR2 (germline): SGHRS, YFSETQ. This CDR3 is CASSLEPNLSETQYF. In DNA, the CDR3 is TGCGCCAGCAGCTTGGAGCCCAATTTATCGGAGACCCAGTACTTC.

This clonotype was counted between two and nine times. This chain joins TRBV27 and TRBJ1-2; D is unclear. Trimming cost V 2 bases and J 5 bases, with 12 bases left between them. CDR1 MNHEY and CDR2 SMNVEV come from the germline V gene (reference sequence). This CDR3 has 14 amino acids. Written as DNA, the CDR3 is TGTGCCAGCAGTTTAAAACCAGTCGGATATGGCTACACCTTC. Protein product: CASSLKPVGYGYTF.

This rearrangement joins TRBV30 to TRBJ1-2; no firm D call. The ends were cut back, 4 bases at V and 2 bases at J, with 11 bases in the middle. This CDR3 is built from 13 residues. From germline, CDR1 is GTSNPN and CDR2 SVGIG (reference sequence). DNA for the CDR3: TGTGCCTGGAAACGGGGATTGAACTATGGCTACACCTTC. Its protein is CAWKRGLNYGYTF.

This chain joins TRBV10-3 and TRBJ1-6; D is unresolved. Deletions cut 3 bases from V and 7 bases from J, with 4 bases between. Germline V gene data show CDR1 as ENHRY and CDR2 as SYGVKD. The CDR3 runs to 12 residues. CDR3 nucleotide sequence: TGTGCCATCAGTGACAGCAATTCACCCCTCCACTTT. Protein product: CAISDSNSPLHF.

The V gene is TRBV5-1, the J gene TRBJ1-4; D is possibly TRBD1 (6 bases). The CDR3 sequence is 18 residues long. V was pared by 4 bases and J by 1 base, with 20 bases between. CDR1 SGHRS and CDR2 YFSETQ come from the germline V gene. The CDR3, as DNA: TGCGCCAGCAGCCCGGGACTCAGGGGCCTTGGAACTAATGAAAAACTGTTTTTT. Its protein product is CASSPGLRGLGTNEKLFF.

The DNA for the CDR3 is TGTGCCAGCAGCACAAGACAGGGCTTGCTCAATGAGCAGTTCTTC. Translating it yields CASSTRQGLLNEQFF. J is TRBJ2-1 and V is TRBV12-3 or TRBV12-4; 7 positions match TRBD1. J gave up 6 bases and V 6 bases, and 11 bases lay outside the gene matches. The CDR3 runs 15 residues.

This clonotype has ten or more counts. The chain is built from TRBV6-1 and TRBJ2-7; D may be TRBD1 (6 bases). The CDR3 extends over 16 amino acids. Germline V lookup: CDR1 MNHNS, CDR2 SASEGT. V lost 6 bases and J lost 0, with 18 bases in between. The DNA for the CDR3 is TGTGCCAGCAGCGCCCGAGCAAGGGGGATCTCCTACGAGCAGTACGTC. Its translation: CASSARARGISYEQYV.

DNA of the CDR3: TGTGCCAGCAGCCCGACGGTGGAGAAGGAGACCCAGTACTTC. Its translation is CASSPTVEKETQYF. This chain joins TRBV9 and TRBJ2-5; D is uncertain. V was trimmed by 4 bases and J by 5 bases, leaving 15 bases between them. There are 14 residues in the CDR3. CDR1 is SGDLS and CDR2 is YYNGEE in the germline V gene.

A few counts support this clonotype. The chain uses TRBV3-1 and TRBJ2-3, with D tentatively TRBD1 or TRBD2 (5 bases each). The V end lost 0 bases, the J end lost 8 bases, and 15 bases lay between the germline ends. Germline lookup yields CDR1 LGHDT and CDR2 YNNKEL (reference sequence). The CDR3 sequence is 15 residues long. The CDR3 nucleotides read TGTGCCAGCAGCCAAGAGGGACCCCCGTTCGGTACGCAGTATTTT. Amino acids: CASSQEGPPFGTQYF.

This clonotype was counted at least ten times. Here the CDR3 reads CASSLNPGVSADTQYF. CDR3 coding DNA: TGCGCCAGCAGCTTGAACCCGGGCGTTTCGGCAGATACGCAGTATTTT. The J gene is TRBJ2-3, the V gene TRBV5-1; D is undetermined. CDR1 and CDR2 from the germline V gene are SGHRS and YFSETQ. Trimming pared 1 base from V and 4 bases from J, leaving 16 bases between. CDR3 length: 16 residues. The full variable domain, completed using reference TRBV5-1 and TRBJ2-3, is KAGVTQTPRYLIKTRGQQVTLSCSPISGHRSVSWYQQTPGQGLQFLFEYFSETQRNKGNFPGRFSGRQFSNSRSEMNVSTLELGDSALYLCASSLNPGVSADTQYFGPGTRLTVL.

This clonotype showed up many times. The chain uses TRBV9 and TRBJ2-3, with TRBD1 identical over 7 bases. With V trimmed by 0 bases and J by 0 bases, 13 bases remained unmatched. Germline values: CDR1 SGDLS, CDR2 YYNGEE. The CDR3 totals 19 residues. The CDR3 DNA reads TGTGCCAGCAGCGTAGCTACGTGGACAGGAAATCCTAGCACAGATACGCAGTATTTT. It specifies CASSVATWTGNPSTDTQYF.

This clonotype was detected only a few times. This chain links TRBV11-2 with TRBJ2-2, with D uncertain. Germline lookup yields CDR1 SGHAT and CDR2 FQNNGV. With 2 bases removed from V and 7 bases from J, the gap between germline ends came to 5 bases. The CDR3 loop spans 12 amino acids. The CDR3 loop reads CASSLLLGELFF. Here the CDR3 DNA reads TGTGCCAGCAGCTTATTGCTCGGGGAGCTGTTTTTT.

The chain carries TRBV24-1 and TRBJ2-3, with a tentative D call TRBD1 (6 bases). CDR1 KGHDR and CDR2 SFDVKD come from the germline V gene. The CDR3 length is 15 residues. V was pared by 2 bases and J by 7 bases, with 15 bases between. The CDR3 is CATSDSDRWLNTQYF. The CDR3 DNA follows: TGTGCCACCAGTGATTCCGACAGGTGGTTGAATACGCAGTATTTT.

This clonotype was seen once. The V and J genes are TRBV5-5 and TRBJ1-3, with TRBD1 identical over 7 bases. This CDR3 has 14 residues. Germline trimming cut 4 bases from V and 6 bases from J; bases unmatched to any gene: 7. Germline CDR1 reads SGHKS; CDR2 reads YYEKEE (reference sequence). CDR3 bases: TGTGCCAGCAGCCGAGGAGGGGGCGAAAACACCATATATTTT. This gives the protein CASSRGGGENTIYF.

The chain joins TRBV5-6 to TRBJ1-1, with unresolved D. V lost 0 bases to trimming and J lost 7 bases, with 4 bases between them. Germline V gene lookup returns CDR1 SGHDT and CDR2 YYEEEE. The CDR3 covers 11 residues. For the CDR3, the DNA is TGTGCCAGCAGCTTGGTCGGTGAAGCTTTCTTT. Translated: CASSLVGEAFF.

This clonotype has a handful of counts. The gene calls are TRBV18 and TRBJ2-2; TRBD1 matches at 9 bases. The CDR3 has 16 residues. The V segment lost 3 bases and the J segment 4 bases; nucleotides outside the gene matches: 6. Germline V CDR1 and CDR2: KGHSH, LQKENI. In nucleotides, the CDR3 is TGTGCCAGCTCACCTTCGGACAGGGGACGCACCGGGGAGCTGTTTTTT. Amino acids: CASSPSDRGRTGELFF.

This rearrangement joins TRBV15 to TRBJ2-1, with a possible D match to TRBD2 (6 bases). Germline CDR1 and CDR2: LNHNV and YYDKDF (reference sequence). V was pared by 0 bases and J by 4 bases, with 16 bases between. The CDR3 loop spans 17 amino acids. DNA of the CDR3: TGTGCCACCAGCAGAGATCGCTCGGGAGTTGGGTACAATGAGCAGTTCTTC. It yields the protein CATSRDRSGVGYNEQFF.